One T cell receptor beta chain is described in this entry. The antigen is undetermined. This sample also contains other DNA sequences that code for the same CDR3. This entry comes from a study of cytomegalovirus exposure and HLA in healthy donors. Study-wide findings and caveats: The availability of immune exposure information extended only to CMV serostatus. A few V segments could not be told apart, such as TRBV6-2 and TRBV6-3, and were left out. The productive fraction for most TCR beta V segments was about 90% or about 30% in an earlier analysis.

A multiplex PCR was run with 60 Vbeta primers and 13 Jbeta primers. Original data processing: Among the unique TCR beta chains that a later analysis counted, 70 million to 85 million in all, 9.5 million to 12 million were shared. Libraries were prepared by immunoSEQ multiplex PCR; TCRdb keeps only in-frame clonotypes and omits some of them. The V and J calls and clone size are taken from that table; D and trimming were inferred from the DNA. This table has about 160,000 clones, 68% appearing once. Germline CDR1 MNHNS, CDR2 SASEGT. This CDR3 is built from 13 residues. V lost 3 bases and J lost 4, with 9 bases in between.

The sequencing sample was made of PBMCs. The receptor was derived from a man between 45 and 60 years old in good health and CMV-seronegative. V is TRBV6-1 and J is TRBJ1-2; D might be TRBD1 (6 bases). CDR3 nucleotides: TGTGCCAGCAGTGAGTCAGGGGTCTATGGCTACACCTTC. It yields the protein CASSESGVYGYTF.